The entry that follows covers one T cell receptor (beta chain) sequence. Survey-level TCR beta sequencing used the immunoSEQ assay. The protocol was immunoSEQ multiplex PCR, while the TCRdb copy is restricted to in-frame clones and leaves out a portion. The data hold about 68,000 clones, with around 93% observed a single time. The CDR3 length is 14 residues. In germline, CDR1 is SGDLS, CDR2 YYNGEE. V gave up 0 bases and J gave up 6 bases; unmatched junction bases: 2. The J gene is TRBJ2-3, the V gene TRBV9; TRBD1 matches 9 bases. The sequencing input was PBMCs. The clonotype comes from a man aged 40-49 years with rheumatoid arthritis. CDR3 in DNA: TGTGCCAGCAGCGTAGGGACAGGGGAGGATACGCAGTATTTT. This translates into CASSVGTGEDTQYF.